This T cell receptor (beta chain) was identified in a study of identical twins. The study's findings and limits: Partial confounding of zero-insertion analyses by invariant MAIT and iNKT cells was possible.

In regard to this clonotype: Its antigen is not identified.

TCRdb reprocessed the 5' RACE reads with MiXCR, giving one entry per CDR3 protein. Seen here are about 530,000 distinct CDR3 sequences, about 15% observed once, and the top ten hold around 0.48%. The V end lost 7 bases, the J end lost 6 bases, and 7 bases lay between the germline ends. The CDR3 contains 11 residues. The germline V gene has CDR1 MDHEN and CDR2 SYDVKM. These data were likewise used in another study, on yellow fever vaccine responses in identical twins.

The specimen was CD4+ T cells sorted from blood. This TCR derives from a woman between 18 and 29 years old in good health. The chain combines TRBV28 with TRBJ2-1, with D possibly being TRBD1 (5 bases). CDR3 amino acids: CASKGVNEQFF. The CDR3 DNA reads TGTGCCAGCAAAGGGGTCAATGAGCAGTTCTTC.